These 13 T cell receptor beta chains originate from one sample sequenced in a study of blood T cell repertoires in COVID-19. Clones were sequenced by immunoSEQ multiplex PCR, and TCRdb holds only the in-frame ones, with some missing. The sample records 200,000 to 250,000 clones, 86% being singletons. The sequenced sample consisted of peripheral blood. These receptors were collected from a man aged 80 or over with acute or convalescent COVID-19.

This clone was observed a few times. This chain joins TRBV7-2 and TRBJ1-2, with unresolved D. CDR1 and CDR2 from the germline V gene are SGHTA and FQGNSA. Trimming stripped 0 bases from V and 4 bases from J, with 12 bases between. CDR3 length: 15 amino acids. In DNA, the CDR3 is TGTGCCAGCAGCTTAGCGGCGGCTCTACCCTATGGCTACACCTTC. Translation: CASSLAAALPYGYTF.

The V call is TRBV19, the J call TRBJ2-1, with 16 bases identical to TRBD2. Trimming took 5 bases from V and 3 from J; bases not matched to a gene: 7. The CDR3 has 18 residues. CDR1 and CDR2 (germline): LNHDA, SQIVND (reference sequence). CDR3: CASSATGLAGGVYNEQFF. CDR3 DNA: TGTGCCAGTAGTGCAACGGGACTAGCGGGGGGGGTCTACAATGAGCAGTTCTTC.

The V gene is TRBV7-9, the J gene TRBJ2-7; 8 bases line up with TRBD1. Trimming cost V 5 bases and J 7 bases; bases outside gene matches: 7. The CDR3 length is 13 residues. Germline V lookup: CDR1 SEHNR, CDR2 FQNEAQ (reference sequence). DNA for the CDR3: TGTGCCAGCAGCCCCTGGACAGGGCAAGAGCAGTACTTC. Its protein is CASSPWTGQEQYF.

V and J are TRBV7-6 and TRBJ2-1; 8 bases match TRBD2. The length of the CDR3 is 16 residues. From germline, CDR1 is SGHVS and CDR2 FNYEAQ. V dropped 0 bases and J dropped 5; count of bases not matched to a gene: 6. DNA for the CDR3: TGTGCCAGCAGCTTAGCGACCGGGACTAGACACAATGAGCAGTTCTTC. This encodes CASSLATGTRHNEQFF.

This rearrangement joins TRBV5-6 to TRBJ1-5, with D perhaps matching TRBD1 (6 bases). The V and J ends lost 0 bases and 4 bases respectively, with 11 bases between them. CDR3 length equals 15 residues. Germline lookup yields CDR1 SGHDT and CDR2 YYEEEE. The CDR3, as DNA: TGTGCCAGCAGCTTGGGACAGGTTACGAATCAGCCCCAGCATTTT. This encodes CASSLGQVTNQPQHF.

The count of this clone is one. V usage is TRBV7-2 and J usage is TRBJ1-2, with a possible D match to TRBD1 (5 bases). With 5 bases removed from V and 3 bases from J, the gap between germline ends came to 16 bases. CDR3 length: 15 amino acids. Germline CDR1 and CDR2: SGHTA and FQGNSA. CDR3 residues: CASSPRQTPYYGYTF. CDR3 nucleotides: TGTGCCAGCAGCCCGAGACAGACCCCCTACTATGGCTACACCTTC.

The V gene is TRBV10-2, the J gene TRBJ2-7; weak D call: TRBD1 (5 bases). The V end was cut by 6 bases, the J end by 5 bases, with 17 bases between. This CDR3 has 14 amino acids. Germline values: CDR1 WSHSY, CDR2 SAAADI. The DNA for the CDR3 is TGCGCCAGCAGCCGGTGGGGCGTGGTGCACGAGCAGTACTTC. Its protein is CASSRWGVVHEQYF.

The chain recombines TRBV19 with TRBJ1-1; no definite D call. Germline CDR1 and CDR2: LNHDA and SQIVND (reference sequence). V shed 3 bases and J shed 4 bases, with 12 bases lying between them. The CDR3 runs 14 residues. The CDR3 DNA sequence: TGTGCCAGTAGTATTCGGCGGGGTCCCACTGAAGCTTTCTTT. Translated, it gives CASSIRRGPTEAFF.

This clone was observed a few times. J is TRBJ1-1 and V is TRBV10-2; no definite D call. Germline V gene lookup returns CDR1 WSHSY and CDR2 SAAADI. With 5 bases removed from V and 2 bases from J, the gap between germline ends came to 9 bases. This CDR3 is built from 13 residues. CDR3 region: CASSQLPNTEAFF. The CDR3 nucleotides are TGCGCCAGCAGTCAACTCCCTAACACTGAAGCTTTCTTT.

V and J are TRBV20-1 and TRBJ1-2; possible D gene TRBD1, 6 bases. V dropped 3 bases and J dropped 4 bases, with 21 bases sitting between them. Germline V CDR1 and CDR2: DFQATT, SNEGSKA (reference sequence). The CDR3 is 16 residues long. The CDR3 sequence is CSASIEGVRITYGYTF. As DNA, the CDR3 is TGCAGTGCTAGTATCGAGGGGGTCAGGATCACCTATGGCTACACCTTC.

This rearrangement joins TRBV15 to TRBJ1-1; a weak D match, TRBD1 (5 bases). The germline CDR1 and CDR2 sequences are LNHNV and YYDKDF (reference sequence). The V and J ends lost 3 bases and 1 base respectively, with 6 bases between them. The length of the CDR3 is 13 residues. DNA for the CDR3: TGTGCCACCAGCAGGGGGGGGAACACTGAAGCTTTCTTT. Its translation is CATSRGGNTEAFF.

The V call is TRBV5-1, the J call TRBJ1-5; D not certain. The CDR3 runs 13 residues. Trimming took off 3 bases at V and 7 bases at J, with 11 bases between the two ends. Germline CDR1 reads SGHRS; CDR2 reads YFSETQ. This CDR3 is CASSSRGGQPQHF. The CDR3 DNA is TGCGCCAGCAGCTCGCGGGGAGGGCAGCCCCAGCATTTT.

This clone has just a few counts. The genes are TRBV4-2 and TRBJ1-5; 7 bases map to TRBD1. CDR3 length: 15 amino acids. The germline V gene encodes CDR1 LGHNA and CDR2 YNFKEQ. After removal of 2 bases from V and 3 bases from J, the junction contained 4 bases not matched to a gene. CDR3 loop: CASSQQGDINQPQHF. DNA for the CDR3: TGTGCCAGCAGCCAACAGGGGGACATCAATCAGCCCCAGCATTTT.